The 5 T cell receptor beta chains below all came from one sample that was sequenced in a study of shared T cell receptors in the human thymus. Sequencing was performed with immunoSEQ multiplex PCR; in TCRdb, only in-frame clones are kept and a portion is missing. In the table there are hundreds of thousands of clones, around nine tenths of which are singletons. These same data were also listed under a study on human thymus T cells.

The sequencing sample was made of thymocytes. Receptors originate from a boy younger than two with a congenital heart defect.

The chain combines TRBV27 with TRBJ2-2; 9 bases line up with TRBD2. Germline V CDR1 and CDR2: MNHEY, SMNVEV (reference sequence). There are 14 residues in the CDR3. With 4 bases clipped from V and 5 bases from J, the junction kept 2 bases outside the gene matches. This CDR3 reads CASSCSGRTGELFF. The DNA for the CDR3 is TGTGCCAGCAGTTGTAGCGGGAGAACCGGGGAGCTGTTTTTT.

This clone was seen just once. The CDR3 sequence: CARGPTLTVNTEAFF. For the CDR3, the DNA is TGTGCCAGGGGCCCGACGCTAACCGTGAACACTGAAGCTTTCTTT. The chain links TRBV6-7 to TRBJ1-1, with D hard to call. TRBV6-7 is classed as an ORF, of uncertain function. Trimming removed 9 bases at V and 0 bases at J, with 17 bases between. The CDR3 has 15 residues.

The rearrangement links TRBV28 to TRBJ2-3, with D perhaps TRBD2 (6 bases). Per germline, CDR1 MDHEN and CDR2 SYDVKM. V lost 6 bases and J lost 0, with 22 bases in between. This CDR3 is 18 amino acids long. The CDR3 spells CASRPTGRLASSTDTQYF. CDR3 nucleotides: TGTGCCAGCAGGCCGACTGGACGGCTAGCGTCTAGCACAGATACGCAGTATTTT.

This clone was picked up a small number of times. V usage is TRBV5-1 and J usage is TRBJ2-3, with 14 bases aligning to TRBD2. CDR3 length: 20 amino acids. With 0 bases clipped from V and 2 bases from J, the junction kept 11 bases outside the gene matches. The germline gives CDR1 SGHRS, CDR2 YFSETQ. CDR3 bases: TGCGCCAGCAGCTTGGGACTAGCGGGAGGGTGCCAAAGGGACACAGATACGCAGTATTTT. Its translation: CASSLGLAGGCQRDTDTQYF.

J is TRBJ1-2 and V is TRBV6-6; D not resolved. Trimming pared 0 bases from V and 4 bases from J, leaving 15 bases between. CDR1 is MNHNY and CDR2 is SVGAGI in the germline V gene (reference sequence). The CDR3 extends over 16 amino acids. As DNA, the CDR3 is TGTGCCAGCAGTTACTCCCGGCAGGTTCGCTTCTATGGCTACACCTTC. Translated, it gives CASSYSRQVRFYGYTF.